One and the same sample provided the 13 T cell receptor beta chains below, sequenced in a study of T cell clones after liver transplantation. Some clones are missing from TCRdb's copy, which holds only in-frame ones; the method was immunoSEQ multiplex PCR. The sample records 6,000 to 6,500 clones, 79% being singletons. The sequencing here drew on CD8+ T cells from blood, taken 24 months after liver transplant. These receptors originate from a human patient who received a liver transplant. A share of the T cells may be of graft donor origin.

The rearrangement links TRBV27 to TRBJ2-1; TRBD1 or TRBD2 may be the D gene (5 bases each). This CDR3 has 14 residues. Trimming stripped 8 bases from V and 4 bases from J, with 15 bases between. Germline CDR1 is MNHEY and CDR2 is SMNVEV (reference sequence). The CDR3 sequence: CASGGDGTYNEQFF. Written as DNA, the CDR3 is TGTGCCAGCGGTGGGGACGGCACTTACAATGAGCAGTTCTTC.

The genes are TRBV4-3 and TRBJ2-3; 12 bases match TRBD2. This CDR3 comprises 16 residues. Per the germline V gene, CDR1 is LGHNA and CDR2 is YSLEER. V gave up 0 bases and J gave up 4 bases; unmatched junction bases: 2. CDR3 bases: TGCGCCAGCAGCCAAGATCTAGCGGGGGGGCCAGATACGCAGTATTTT. Protein sequence: CASSQDLAGGPDTQYF.

V is TRBV5-3 and J is TRBJ2-7; unclear D gene. TRBV5-3 qualifies as an ORF whose function is uncertain. Trimming cost V 8 bases and J 7 bases, with 13 bases left between them. The CDR3 covers 11 residues. The DNA of the CDR3 is TGTGCCAGCAGCCGAACCGGAGAGCAGTACTTC. This translates into CASSRTGEQYF.

This clone was recorded once. This chain joins TRBV4-3 and TRBJ2-1; either TRBD1 or TRBD2 may fit D (5 bases each). The CDR3 is made up of 15 amino acids. CDR1 LGHNA and CDR2 YSLEER come from the germline V gene. V dropped 0 bases and J dropped 4 bases, with 10 bases sitting between them. The DNA of the CDR3 is TGCGCCAGCAGCCAAGAGGAGAGGGGATACAATGAGCAGTTCTTC. This sequence encodes CASSQEERGYNEQFF.

The chain combines TRBV7-6 with TRBJ2-2; D ambiguous. Germline CDR1 and CDR2: SGHVS and FNYEAQ. This CDR3 comprises 12 residues. V was trimmed by 3 bases and J by 7 bases, leaving 6 bases between them. The CDR3 reads CASSFSLGELFF. The CDR3 DNA is TGTGCCAGCAGCTTTAGTCTCGGGGAGCTGTTTTTT.

The chain links TRBV29-1 to TRBJ1-1, with 11 nucleotides matching TRBD1. Germline V gene lookup returns CDR1 SQVTM and CDR2 ANQGSEA. This CDR3 has 14 amino acids. V was pared by 4 bases and J by 7 bases, with 8 bases of the junction left unmatched. The CDR3 here is CSVGSWTGGFEAFF. For the CDR3, the DNA is TGCAGCGTTGGTAGTTGGACAGGGGGCTTTGAAGCTTTCTTT.

The chain joins TRBV6-6 to TRBJ1-5; no clear D gene. V was cut by 0 bases and J by 5 bases, with 8 bases left in between. Germline CDR1 is MNHNY and CDR2 is SVGAGI (reference sequence). CDR3 length: 14 residues. CDR3 coding DNA: TGTGCCAGCAGTTACTCAGGGTCTGATCAGCCCCAGCATTTT. Protein: CASSYSGSDQPQHF.

The V gene is TRBV6-5, the J gene TRBJ2-7; 10 nucleotides match TRBD1. The CDR3 extends over 14 amino acids. J was trimmed by 2 bases and V by 2 bases; bases with no gene match: 0. CDR1 is MNHEY, CDR2 SVGAGI, per germline. This CDR3 reads CASSYGTGAYEQYF. DNA for the CDR3: TGTGCCAGCAGTTACGGGACAGGGGCCTACGAGCAGTACTTC.

The chain joins TRBV19 to TRBJ2-7; perhaps TRBD2 as D (5 bases). This CDR3 has 14 amino acids. Germline V CDR1 and CDR2: LNHDA, SQIVND (reference sequence). The V end was cut by 3 bases, the J end by 7 bases, with 16 bases between. The CDR3 protein is CASSIIGLPGEQYF. The CDR3 region has the DNA TGTGCCAGTAGTATTATCGGTCTTCCGGGGGAGCAGTACTTC.

This clone has only one observation. This CDR3 is CASRHPGTEAFF. For the CDR3, the DNA is TGTGCCAGCAGGCACCCGGGAACTGAAGCTTTCTTT. The rearrangement joins TRBV28 to TRBJ1-1; no firm D call. V lost 6 bases and J lost 5, with 10 bases in between. The CDR3 is made up of 12 amino acids. Germline V CDR1 and CDR2: MDHEN, SYDVKM.

The genes are TRBV27 and TRBJ2-7; D is possibly TRBD1 (6 bases). V dropped 3 bases and J dropped 3 bases, with 15 bases sitting between them. The CDR3 is made up of 15 amino acids. Germline V CDR1 and CDR2: MNHEY, SMNVEV (reference sequence). The CDR3 DNA reads TGTGCCAGCAGTTTTATCAGGACAGATAACTACGAGCAGTACTTC. Translation gives CASSFIRTDNYEQYF.

For this clone: Since a far larger clone is one base different, this is likely a read error. The same CDR3 is also encoded by other DNA sequences in this sample. This chain connects TRBV4-1 to TRBJ1-1; D is unresolved. The CDR3 has 14 amino acids. Germline CDR1 reads MGHRA; CDR2 reads YSYEKL. Trimming shortened V by 0 bases and J by 1 base, and 6 bases separated the two germline ends. CDR3: CASSQELPNTEAFF. The CDR3 nucleotides are TGCGCCAGCAGCCAAGAACTGCCGAACACTGAAGCTTTCTTT.

CDR3 region: CASSPTSGESTDTQYF. The DNA for the CDR3 is TGTGCCAGCAGCCCTACAAGCGGGGAAAGCACAGATACGCAGTATTTT. V usage is TRBV6-4 and J usage is TRBJ2-3; 7 bases line up with TRBD2. V was clipped by 6 bases and J by 0 bases; unmatched bases: 9. The CDR3 runs 16 residues. CDR1 is MRHNA, CDR2 SNTAGT, per germline.